This TCR beta chain was sequenced in a study of control samples from healthy donors and cancer patients. Germline loops: CDR1 MNHEY, CDR2 SVGAGI. The ends lost 6 bases at V and 4 bases at J; junction bases unmatched: 7. The CDR3 runs to 15 residues. TCRdb keeps only in-frame clones here, not all; method: immunoSEQ multiplex PCR. Altogether some 74,000 clones are present, about 94% being singletons, with the ten largest covering 2.8%. The sequence was obtained from a woman in her twenties or thirties in good health. The sample taken for sequencing was blood. The chain has TRBV6-5 and TRBJ2-7, with 12 bases aligning to TRBD2. CDR3 residues: CASRSGLAGFYEQYF. CDR3 DNA: TGTGCCAGCAGGTCAGGACTAGCGGGGTTTTACGAGCAGTACTTC.